These 17 T cell receptor beta chains share one sample of origin, sequenced in a study of blood T cell repertoires in COVID-19. Sequenced by immunoSEQ multiplex PCR; TCRdb stores in-frame clones only, minus some. Among about 50,000 clones listed, roughly nine tenths were seen once. The sequenced sample was peripheral blood. The receptor set was obtained from a human donor in a cohort sampled during active COVID-19.

The rearrangement joins TRBV7-9 to TRBJ1-1, with D unclear. Trimming shortened V by 8 bases and J by 0 bases, and 4 bases separated the two germline ends. The germline gives CDR1 SEHNR, CDR2 FQNEAQ (reference sequence). CDR3 length: 11 amino acids. This chain's CDR3 is CASALNTEAFF. The CDR3 region has the DNA TGTGCCAGCGCGCTGAACACTGAAGCTTTCTTT.

This clone was seen only once. The chain has TRBV18 and TRBJ2-5; TRBD1 matches at 8 bases. Germline V lookup: CDR1 KGHSH, CDR2 LQKENI. J gave up 3 bases and V 6 bases, and 9 bases lay outside the gene matches. CDR3 length equals 15 residues. CDR3 sequence reads: CASSQTGTGEETQYF. The CDR3 DNA follows: TGTGCCAGCTCTCAAACCGGGACAGGAGAAGAGACCCAGTACTTC. Drawing the rest from reference TRBV18 and TRBJ2-5, the complete variable domain is NAGVMQNPRHLVRRRGQEARLRCSPMKGHSHVYWYRQLPEEGLKFMVYLQKENIIDESGMPKERFSAEFPKEGPSILRIQQVVRGDSAAYFCASSQTGTGEETQYFGPGTRLLVL.

The genes are TRBV30 and TRBJ2-1; TRBD1 matches at 7 bases. The CDR3 has 14 residues. V shed 4 bases, J shed 3 bases, and the junction held 6 bases outside the gene matches. Germline V CDR1 and CDR2: GTSNPN, SVGIG (reference sequence). Written as DNA, the CDR3 is TGTGCCTGGAAAAGGGGGCCCCACTACAATGAGCAGTTCTTC. Translating gives CAWKRGPHYNEQFF.

The CDR3 protein is CASSRDRDNSPLHF. The CDR3 bases are TGTGCCAGCTCTCGGGACAGAGATAATTCACCCCTCCACTTT. The V gene is TRBV18, the J gene TRBJ1-6; 7 positions agree with TRBD1. The J segment lost 5 bases and the V segment lost 6 bases, leaving 4 bases of the junction unmatched. The germline V gene encodes CDR1 KGHSH and CDR2 LQKENI. CDR3 size: 14 residues. Full variable domain (rest looked up from reference TRBV18 and TRBJ1-6): NAGVMQNPRHLVRRRGQEARLRCSPMKGHSHVYWYRQLPEEGLKFMVYLQKENIIDESGMPKERFSAEFPKEGPSILRIQQVVRGDSAAYFCASSRDRDNSPLHFGNGTRLTVT.

This clone occurred a few times. The chain employs TRBV6-5 and TRBJ1-1; tentatively, D is TRBD1 (6 bases). The CDR3 loop spans 13 amino acids. Between the trimmed V and J ends, which lost 4 bases and 8 bases, there was a span of 14 bases. Germline V gene data show CDR1 as MNHEY and CDR2 as SVGAGI. The CDR3 is CASSSGFQGEAFF. Here the CDR3 DNA reads TGTGCCAGCAGTTCCGGGTTTCAGGGGGAAGCTTTCTTT.

The V gene is TRBV9, the J gene TRBJ2-5; the match to TRBD2 covers 8 bases. The CDR3 spans 14 residues. CDR1 is SGDLS, CDR2 YYNGEE, per germline. The V and J ends lost 7 bases and 7 bases, in that order; junction bases with no gene match: 12. As DNA, the CDR3 is TGTGCCAGCGGGAGGGAAGAGCGGGAGTCGACCCAGTACTTC. Residues: CASGREERESTQYF.

The sample holds one count of this clone. The rearrangement links TRBV7-8 to TRBJ1-5; TRBD1 might be the D (5 bases). Germline V gene sequence: CDR1 SGHVS, CDR2 FQNEAQ. The V gene lost 5 bases and the J gene lost 2 bases, with 16 bases spanning the gap. This CDR3 region has 16 residues. CDR3 nucleotides: TGTGCCAGCAGCCCACCCTGGGCAGGGCGCAATCAGCCCCAGCATTTT. Translating it yields CASSPPWAGRNQPQHF.

This clone has a handful of counts. The chain carries TRBV27 and TRBJ2-7, with 10 bases aligning to TRBD1. This CDR3 is 14 amino acids long. After removal of 5 bases from V and 4 bases from J, the junction contained 5 bases not matched to a gene. Germline V CDR1 and CDR2: MNHEY, SMNVEV (reference sequence). The CDR3 bases are TGTGCCAGCAGTCCAGACAGGGGGCAATACGAGCAGTACTTC. Protein: CASSPDRGQYEQYF.

The rearrangement links TRBV14 to TRBJ2-7; TRBD1 matches 7 bases. This CDR3 is built from 16 residues. J gave up 0 bases and V 0 bases, and 5 bases lay outside the gene matches. Germline CDR1 SGHDN, CDR2 FVKESK. For the CDR3, the DNA is TGTGCCAGCAGCCAAGACGGACAGGCCAGCTCCTACGAGCAGTACTTC. This codes for CASSQDGQASSYEQYF.

This clone was recorded only once. V is TRBV9 and J is TRBJ2-7; 7 bases align to TRBD2. CDR1 and CDR2 (germline): SGDLS, YYNGEE. V shed 3 bases, J shed 1 base, and the junction held 13 bases outside the gene matches. This CDR3 region has 17 residues. The DNA of the CDR3 is TGTGCCAGCAGCGCCCCCCCCCAGCGGGGTGAGTCCTACGAGCAGTACGTC. Protein sequence: CASSAPPQRGESYEQYV.

The rearrangement uses TRBV5-4 and TRBJ2-5; 14 nucleotides agree with TRBD2. Germline lookup yields CDR1 SGHNT and CDR2 YYREEE (reference sequence). Unmatched junction bases numbered 6, after V lost 4 bases and J lost 4 bases. The CDR3 is 16 amino acids. This CDR3 is CASSTPTSGRGETQYF. As DNA, the CDR3 is TGTGCCAGCAGCACCCCGACTAGCGGGAGGGGAGAGACCCAGTACTTC.

The chain recombines TRBV7-3 with TRBJ2-3; 9 nucleotides agree with TRBD2. The length of the CDR3 is 15 residues. With V trimmed by 2 bases and J by 3 bases, 3 bases remained unmatched. Germline-derived CDR1 and CDR2 are SGHTA and FQGTGA. The CDR3 DNA reads as TGTGCCAGCAGCTTAGGAGCGGGGGGTACAGATACGCAGTATTTT. This sequence encodes CASSLGAGGTDTQYF.

The rearrangement links TRBV19 to TRBJ2-7; D perhaps matches TRBD1 (6 bases). Germline V gene sequence: CDR1 LNHDA, CDR2 SQIVND (reference sequence). V was trimmed by 2 bases and J by 9 bases, leaving 14 bases between them. The CDR3 is made up of 13 amino acids. CDR3 coding DNA: TGTGCCAGTAGTATAAGAAAGGGGGATGTGCAGTACTTC. Amino acid sequence: CASSIRKGDVQYF. Complete variable domain (other parts from reference TRBV19 and TRBJ2-7): DGGITQSPKYLFRKEGQNVTLSCEQNLNHDAMYWYRQDPGQGLRLIYYSQIVNDFQKGDIAEGYSVSREKKESFPLTVTSAQKNPTAFYLCASSIRKGDVQYFGPGTRLTVT.

The rearrangement joins TRBV5-1 to TRBJ2-7; 8 positions agree with TRBD1. CDR3 length: 15 amino acids. Germline lookup yields CDR1 SGHRS and CDR2 YFSETQ. Germline trimming cut 5 bases from V and 2 bases from J; bases unmatched to any gene: 9. CDR3 protein: CASSEGGTGAYEQYF. For the CDR3, the DNA is TGCGCCAGCAGTGAAGGGGGGACAGGTGCCTACGAGCAGTACTTC.

J is TRBJ2-4 and V is TRBV29-1; D gene uncertain. The CDR3 covers 16 residues. V lost 0 bases, J lost 0 bases, and 12 bases lay in between. The V gene's germline CDR1 is SQVTM and CDR2 ANQGSEA. CDR3 nucleotide sequence: TGCAGCGTTGAAGATGGTCCGGGTATAGCCAAAAACATTCAGTACTTC. It encodes CSVEDGPGIAKNIQYF.

The V gene is TRBV3-1 (or the pseudogene TRBV3-2), the J gene TRBJ2-2; 8 bases map to TRBD1. From germline, CDR1 is LGHDT and CDR2 YNNKEL (reference sequence). CDR3 size: 17 residues. Germline trimming cut 4 bases from V and 5 bases from J; bases unmatched to any gene: 12. CDR3 region: CASSPYRRQGTTGELFF. CDR3 DNA sequence: TGTGCCAGCAGCCCCTATCGGCGACAGGGGACAACCGGGGAGCTGTTTTTT.

This sequence joins TRBV7-2 and TRBJ2-4; D gene ambiguous. The V end was cut by 0 bases, the J end by 2 bases, with 2 bases between. Germline assignment: CDR1 SGHTA and CDR2 FQGNSA. CDR3 size: 13 residues. The DNA for the CDR3 is TGTGCCAGCAGCTTAGCCACCAAAAACATTCAGTACTTC. It codes for CASSLATKNIQYF.